These 28 T cell receptor beta chains originate from one sample sequenced in a study of cytomegalovirus exposure and HLA in healthy donors (TCRdb year 2017). The library was produced with the immunoSEQ multiplex PCR assay. A mixture of 60 forward primers for TCR Vbeta segments and 13 reverse primers for TCR Jbeta segments was used in the multiplex PCR. This is the immuneACCESS table as TCRdb keeps it, with only in-frame sequences that have V and J called. A part of the clones is gone; compared with another copy, unresolved V genes explain less than half, and the rest is unexplained. The sample yields approximately 160,000 clones; over 75% were counted once. The ten largest clones represent 1% of the sample. Sequencing was performed on PBMCs. Receptor source: a woman aged 50 to 65 in good health and CMV-seropositive.

The rearrangement links TRBV7-9 to TRBJ2-2; TRBD2 matches 7 bases. Germline V CDR1 and CDR2: SEHNR, FQNEAQ (reference sequence). The V gene end was trimmed by 7 bases and the J gene end by 0 bases; junction bases not matched to a gene: 14. This CDR3 region has 18 residues. The chain's CDR3 is CASTLRAGTTTNTGELFF. The CDR3 coding sequence is TGTGCCAGCACCCTCAGGGCCGGGACTACCACGAACACCGGGGAGCTGTTTTTT.

This clone appeared a few times. The V and J genes are TRBV5-1 and TRBJ2-1, with D uncertain. The germline V gene has CDR1 SGHRS and CDR2 YFSETQ. V lost 2 bases to trimming and J lost 0 bases, with 9 bases between them. This CDR3 has 15 amino acids. The CDR3: CASSLSRSSYNEQFF. The CDR3 DNA reads TGCGCCAGCAGCTTATCCCGCAGCTCCTACAATGAGCAGTTCTTC.

CDR3 protein: CASSLQGWATDTQYF. The CDR3 DNA reads as TGTGCCAGCAGCTTACAGGGTTGGGCCACAGATACGCAGTATTTT. V is TRBV7-2 and J is TRBJ2-3, with a tentative D call TRBD1 (5 bases). Germline values: CDR1 SGHTA, CDR2 FQGNSA. Trimming pared 2 bases from V and 2 bases from J, leaving 11 bases between. CDR3 size: 15 residues. Drawing the rest from reference TRBV7-2 and TRBJ2-3, the complete variable domain is GAGVSQSPSNKVTEKGKDVELRCDPISGHTALYWYRQSLGQGLEFLIYFQGNSAPDKSGLPSDRFSAERTGGSVSTLTIQRTQQEDSAVYLCASSLQGWATDTQYFGPGTRLTVL.

The chain carries TRBV7-2 and TRBJ2-7; 8 bases are shared with TRBD1. The CDR3 length is 15 residues. V dropped 6 bases and J dropped 2; count of bases not matched to a gene: 9. The germline CDR1 and CDR2 sequences are SGHTA and FQGNSA. CDR3 protein: CASRQTPQGAYEQYF. The CDR3 coding sequence is TGTGCCAGCAGACAGACCCCACAGGGGGCCTACGAGCAGTACTTC.

On this clone itself: The junction does not match germline at one end; this may be a read error. The genes are TRBV6-5 and TRBJ1-1; perhaps TRBD1 as D (5 bases). This CDR3 is 13 amino acids long. Per germline, CDR1 MNHEY and CDR2 SVGAGI. The CDR3 DNA sequence: TGTGCCAGCAGTTACCCCGGGAGGGGTGAAACTTTCTTT. It codes for CASSYPGRGETFF.

The V call is TRBV11-2, the J call TRBJ1-4; 8 positions match TRBD1. The V gene end was trimmed by 5 bases and the J gene end by 2 bases; junction bases not matched to a gene: 4. CDR3 length: 15 residues. Germline V gene lookup returns CDR1 SGHAT and CDR2 FQNNGV. The CDR3 DNA sequence: TGTGCCAGCAGCGCCAGGGGGCCTACTAATGAAAAACTGTTTTTT. Protein product: CASSARGPTNEKLFF.

This clone has just a few counts. This chain joins TRBV9 and TRBJ2-1, with 8 bases fitting TRBD2. With 6 bases clipped from V and 6 bases from J, the junction kept 2 bases outside the gene matches. This CDR3 is 12 amino acids long. Germline CDR1 and CDR2: SGDLS and YYNGEE. CDR3 region: CASTGTSNEQFF. The DNA for the CDR3 is TGTGCCAGCACCGGGACTAGCAATGAGCAGTTCTTC.

V is TRBV15 and J is TRBJ1-2; 10 nucleotides agree with TRBD1. Per germline, CDR1 LNHNV and CDR2 YYDKDF (reference sequence). The CDR3 is 16 amino acids. The trim removed 1 base at V and 4 bases at J, leaving 6 bases unmatched. This chain's CDR3 is CATSRGGTGEPYGYTF. DNA of the CDR3: TGTGCCACCAGCAGAGGGGGGACAGGGGAGCCCTATGGCTACACCTTC. Looking up the rest from reference TRBV15 and TRBJ1-2 gives the full variable domain: DAMVIQNPRYQVTQFGKPVTLSCSQTLNHNVMYWYQQKSSQAPKLLFHYYDKDFNNEADTPDNFQSRRPNTSFCFLDIRSPGLGDTAMYLCATSRGGTGEPYGYTFGSGTRLTVV.

This clone has a handful of counts. The V gene is TRBV5-6, the J gene TRBJ1-3; TRBD1 aligns across 7 bases. This CDR3 comprises 16 residues. Germline CDR1 and CDR2: SGHDT and YYEEEE. The junction had 6 bases not matched to a gene; V was cut back by 0 bases and J by 3 bases. DNA of the CDR3: TGTGCCAGCAGCTTGGATGTAGGGGGCTTTGGAAACACCATATATTTT. This gives the protein CASSLDVGGFGNTIYF.

This chain uses TRBV7-9 with TRBJ2-3; 10 bases agree with TRBD2. CDR3 length: 16 residues. Germline CDR1 reads SEHNR; CDR2 reads FQNEAQ (reference sequence). The junction had 3 bases not matched to a gene; V was cut back by 2 bases and J by 1 base. CDR3 sequence: CASSLYGLAGTDTQYF. The CDR3 bases are TGTGCCAGCAGCTTATATGGACTAGCGGGCACAGATACGCAGTATTTT.

V usage is TRBV6-5 and J usage is TRBJ1-1, with D tentatively TRBD1 (5 bases). The germline V gene encodes CDR1 MNHEY and CDR2 SVGAGI. Trimming cost V 2 bases and J 5 bases, with 12 bases left between them. CDR3 length: 14 amino acids. CDR3 nucleotides: TGTGCCAGCAGTTACGGGGGGGTTAAGACTGAAGCTTTCTTT. Its protein product is CASSYGGVKTEAFF.

The gene calls are TRBV7-9 and TRBJ2-1; TRBD2 matches 8 bases. This CDR3 is built from 15 residues. The J segment lost 8 bases and the V segment lost 0 bases, leaving 6 bases of the junction unmatched. The germline CDR1 and CDR2 sequences are SEHNR and FQNEAQ (reference sequence). The CDR3, as DNA: TGTGCCAGCAGCTTAGCGCGGGGGGCTGGGGATGAGCAGTTCTTC. Translation gives CASSLARGAGDEQFF.

This clone was seen a few times. The chain is built from TRBV9 and TRBJ2-5; a weak D match, TRBD1 (5 bases). TRBJ2-7 explains the end of the DNA better; the J call may be wrong. Germline CDR1 reads SGDLS; CDR2 reads YYNGEE. This CDR3 region has 19 residues. CDR3 nucleotides: TGTGCCAGCAGCGTAGTCGGTACAAAACCAGGGCTGGCTTGGAACGAGCAGTACTTC. Translation: CASSVVGTKPGLAWNEQYF.

DNA for the CDR3: TGTGCCAGCAGCCCAGGACAGGTGGACTTTCTTGGCTACACCTTC. It codes for CASSPGQVDFLGYTF. The chain recombines TRBV11-3 with TRBJ1-2; 7 nucleotides agree with TRBD1. The V segment lost 5 bases and the J segment 7 bases; nucleotides outside the gene matches: 13. This CDR3 has 15 amino acids. Germline V gives CDR1 SGHNT, CDR2 YENEEA.

The chain uses TRBV30 and TRBJ2-1; maybe TRBD1 (5 bases). Germline-derived CDR1 and CDR2 are GTSNPN and SVGIG (reference sequence). V shed 7 bases and J shed 5 bases, with 18 bases lying between them. The CDR3 length is 14 residues. CDR3 sequence (DNA): TGTGCCTCTACGACAGACTCACTAAACAATGAGCAGTTCTTC. As protein: CASTTDSLNNEQFF.

The V call is TRBV4-2, the J call TRBJ2-7; maybe TRBD2 (5 bases). CDR3 length: 15 amino acids. Trimming took 4 bases from V and 5 from J, leaving 18 bases between them. CDR1 is LGHNA, CDR2 YNFKEQ, per germline. The CDR3 DNA follows: TGTGCCAGCAGCCGGTCGGGGATCCTCGGGAACGAGCAGTACTTC. It codes for CASSRSGILGNEQYF.

This clone was recorded once. CDR3 sequence: CSVGVGYGYTF. The CDR3 nucleotides read TGCAGCGTTGGCGTTGGCTATGGCTACACCTTC. The chain couples TRBV29-1 to TRBJ1-2; no reliable D call. Trimming left V 4 bases short and J 4 bases short, with 7 bases between. Germline lookup yields CDR1 SQVTM and CDR2 ANQGSEA. The CDR3 consists of 11 residues.

This chain joins TRBV4-3 and TRBJ1-1; D uncertain. CDR1 is LGHNA, CDR2 YSLEER, per germline. This CDR3 is built from 15 residues. Deletions cut 3 bases from V and 0 bases from J, with 11 bases between. CDR3 DNA: TGCGCCAGCAGCCACCGAGCAAGCATGAACACTGAAGCTTTCTTT. Its protein is CASSHRASMNTEAFF.

V gene TRBV6-5 combines with J gene TRBJ2-1, with 11 bases identical to TRBD1. CDR1 is MNHEY, CDR2 SVGAGI, per germline. The trim removed 4 bases at V and 8 bases at J, leaving 4 bases unmatched. This CDR3 comprises 14 residues. CDR3 residues: CASSLGQGVYEQFF. The CDR3 nucleotides are TGTGCCAGCAGTTTGGGACAGGGGGTCTATGAGCAGTTCTTC.

The gene calls are TRBV9 and TRBJ1-1; D possibly corresponds to TRBD1 (5 bases). The germline CDR1 and CDR2 sequences are SGDLS and YYNGEE. There are 14 residues in the CDR3. V was trimmed by 0 bases and J by 0 bases, leaving 6 bases between them. As DNA, the CDR3 is TGTGCCAGCAGCGTAGGGGGGGTGAACACTGAAGCTTTCTTT. As protein: CASSVGGVNTEAFF.

The chain has TRBV4-3 and TRBJ1-2; 7 nucleotides match TRBD1. Germline loops: CDR1 LGHNA, CDR2 YSLEER. The V segment lost 7 bases and the J segment 4 bases; nucleotides outside the gene matches: 6. The CDR3 has 13 amino acids. CDR3: CASTRQGSYGYTF. The CDR3, as DNA: TGCGCCAGCACTAGACAGGGTAGCTATGGCTACACCTTC.

This rearrangement joins TRBV10-3 to TRBJ1-6; 8 nucleotides align to TRBD1. V lost 1 base to trimming and J lost 6 bases; unmatched junction nucleotides: 2. CDR1 ENHRY and CDR2 SYGVKD come from the germline V gene. The CDR3 loop spans 15 amino acids. The DNA of the CDR3 is TGTGCCATCAGTGAGTTGCAGGGGGCTAATTCACCCCTCCACTTT. Protein: CAISELQGANSPLHF.

The chain uses TRBV4-2 and TRBJ1-4, with TRBD1 matching 8 bases. Germline-derived CDR1 and CDR2 are LGHNA and YNFKEQ. Unmatched junction bases numbered 6, after V lost 1 base and J lost 8 bases. The CDR3 spans 15 residues. The CDR3 here is CASSQVTGVVEKLFF. CDR3 nucleotide sequence: TGTGCCAGCAGCCAAGTGACAGGGGTCGTAGAAAAACTGTTTTTT.

The chain uses TRBV19 and TRBJ1-4; a weak D match, TRBD1 (5 bases). The CDR3 length is 14 residues. Trimming cost V 6 bases and J 8 bases, with 16 bases left between them. Germline CDR1 reads LNHDA; CDR2 reads SQIVND (reference sequence). CDR3 residues: CASSPSGVREKLFF. CDR3 sequence (DNA): TGTGCCAGTAGCCCATCGGGGGTTCGGGAAAAACTGTTTTTT.

This clone is a singleton in its sample. V is TRBV5-1 and J is TRBJ2-7, with 11 bases matching TRBD2. The CDR3 totals 17 residues. Germline CDR1 is SGHRS and CDR2 is YFSETQ. With 7 bases clipped from V and 6 bases from J, the junction kept 18 bases outside the gene matches. CDR3 in amino acids: CASQILEGTSGRCEQYF. DNA for the CDR3: TGCGCCAGCCAGATCCTGGAAGGGACTAGCGGACGATGCGAGCAGTACTTC.

This chain links TRBV29-1 with TRBJ2-7; 7 bases map to TRBD1. J was trimmed by 0 bases and V by 7 bases; bases with no gene match: 3. CDR1 is SQVTM, CDR2 ANQGSEA, per germline. This CDR3 spans 12 amino acids. The DNA for the CDR3 is TGCAGCGCCCGGGACAGCTCCTACGAGCAGTACTTC. This encodes CSARDSSYEQYF.

The rearrangement joins TRBV28 to TRBJ1-2; D unresolved. V was trimmed by 2 bases and J by 4 bases, leaving 11 bases between them. This CDR3 has 14 residues. Germline lookup yields CDR1 MDHEN and CDR2 SYDVKM. This CDR3 is CASSLRAGSYGYTF. The CDR3 DNA reads as TGTGCCAGCAGTTTAAGGGCGGGTAGCTATGGCTACACCTTC.

The J gene is TRBJ2-3, the V gene TRBV4-3; TRBD1 aligns across 7 bases. The V segment lost 4 bases and the J segment 4 bases; nucleotides outside the gene matches: 5. The CDR3 runs 14 residues. Germline CDR1 LGHNA, CDR2 YSLEER. The CDR3 spells CASSPQGIADTQYF. CDR3 nucleotide sequence: TGCGCCAGCAGCCCACAGGGGATCGCAGATACGCAGTATTTT.